This T cell receptor beta chain was identified during a study of blood T cell dynamics during melanoma immunotherapy. V lost 1 base to trimming and J lost 4 bases, with 10 bases between them. Germline CDR1 MDHEN, CDR2 SYDVKM. The CDR3 has 14 amino acids. Indicated time point: pre-treatment baseline. Apart from a couple of fast progressors, RECIST 1.1 response was judged 12 weeks post-infusion. Prior systemic cancer therapy, immunosuppressant use and other active malignancies excluded patients. DNA loading was fixed at roughly 0.35 ug for all bulk PBMC samples. The protocol was immunoSEQ multiplex PCR, while the TCRdb copy is restricted to in-frame clones and leaves out a portion. The sample shows roughly 17,000 clones, around 83% of them seen only once.

This sequence joins TRBV28 and TRBJ1-1, with D possibly TRBD1 on 6 matching bases. The sequences come from blood, collected from a patient treated with checkpoint blockade. This receptor was obtained from a human donor with melanoma. The CDR3 sequence is CASSLYGTSTEAFF. The CDR3, as DNA: TGTGCCAGCAGTTTATACGGGACATCCACTGAAGCTTTCTTT.